By share, the clone carrying this TCR beta chain ranks as medium-sized (0.01 to 0.1%). Its antigen is unidentified. The sample comes from a study of T cell repertoires in cytomegalovirus infection. Whole-study context: Matching HLA type, along with CMV infection, was indicated by public TCR beta signatures. General study points: Identification of carriers of CMV plus the relevant HLA was performed using cumulative public TCR beta family frequency.

TCRdb processed the reads anew with MiXCR; each CDR3 protein has one entry. The sample holds around 70,000 distinct CDR3 sequences, under 30% seen once. V lost 3 bases and J 6 bases, leaving 18 bases between the germline ends. The length of the CDR3 is 16 residues. Looked up from germline, CDR1 is SGHTA and CDR2 is FQGNSA. This clonotype was sampled from a human donor in good health (CMV status not recorded). Some clones in this sample may be carry-over from other donors' samples. This sample comprised CD8+ T cells from cultured PBMCs, obtained from culture after CMV antigen stimulation. V is TRBV7-2 and J is TRBJ2-1; D remains unclear. CDR3 residues: CASSFSPYAVGNEQFF. CDR3 nucleotides: TGTGCCAGCAGCTTTTCTCCTTACGCAGTGGGCAATGAGCAGTTCTTC.